The clone carrying this T cell receptor (beta chain) has a single count. Trimming pared 4 bases from V and 4 bases from J, leaving 14 bases between. The CDR3 consists of 14 residues. Germline CDR1 and CDR2: GTSNPN and SVGIG (reference sequence). This table comes from immunoSEQ multiplex PCR, and its TCRdb copy is limited to in-frame clones, with some not included. The sample yields about 96,000 clones, about 90% seen once. The data stem from a study of T cell responses to AZD1222 COVID-19 vaccine. The TCR comes from an adult in good health. This specimen consisted of peripheral blood, obtained on day 0 of AZD1222 vaccination. The rearrangement joins TRBV30 to TRBJ1-5; D call uncertain. This chain's CDR3 is CAWKDFYSNQPQHF. CDR3 nucleotide sequence: TGTGCCTGGAAGGATTTTTATAGTAATCAGCCCCAGCATTTT.